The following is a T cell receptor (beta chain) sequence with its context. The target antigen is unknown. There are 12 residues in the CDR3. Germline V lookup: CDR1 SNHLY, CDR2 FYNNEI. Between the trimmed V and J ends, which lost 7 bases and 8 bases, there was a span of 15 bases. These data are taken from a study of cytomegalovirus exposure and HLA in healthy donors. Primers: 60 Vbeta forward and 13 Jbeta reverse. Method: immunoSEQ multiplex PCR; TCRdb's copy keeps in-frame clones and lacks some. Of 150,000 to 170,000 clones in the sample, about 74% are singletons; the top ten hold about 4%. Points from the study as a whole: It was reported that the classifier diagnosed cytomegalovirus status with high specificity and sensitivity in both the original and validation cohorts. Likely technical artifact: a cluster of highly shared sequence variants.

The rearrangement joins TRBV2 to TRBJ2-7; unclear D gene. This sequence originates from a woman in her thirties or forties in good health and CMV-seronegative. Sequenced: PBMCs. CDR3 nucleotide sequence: TGTGCCAGCATCTCCCGCGGCCTTCAGCAGTACTTC. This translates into CASISRGLQQYF.